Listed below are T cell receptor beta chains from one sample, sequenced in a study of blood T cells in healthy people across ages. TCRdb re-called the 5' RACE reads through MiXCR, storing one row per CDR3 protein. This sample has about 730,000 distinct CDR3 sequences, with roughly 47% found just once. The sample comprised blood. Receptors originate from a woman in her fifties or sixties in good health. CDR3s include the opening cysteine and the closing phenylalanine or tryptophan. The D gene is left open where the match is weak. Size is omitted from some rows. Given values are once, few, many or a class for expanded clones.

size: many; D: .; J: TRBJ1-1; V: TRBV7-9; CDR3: CASSFQGAEAFF; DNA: TGTGCCAGCAGCTTCCAAGGGGCTGAAGCTTTCTTT
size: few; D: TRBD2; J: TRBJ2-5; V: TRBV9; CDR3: CASSPDAGGTQYF; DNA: TGTGCCAGCAGCCCCGACGCGGGGGGGACCCAGTACTTC
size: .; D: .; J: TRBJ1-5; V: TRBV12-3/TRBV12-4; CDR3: CASRSPGGNNQPQHF; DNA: TGTGCCAGCAGGTCCCCCGGGGGGAACAATCAGCCCCAGCATTTT
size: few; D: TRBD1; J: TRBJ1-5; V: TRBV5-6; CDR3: CASSLGGQGGPQPQHF; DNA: TGTGCCAGCAGCTTGGGTGGACAGGGGGGGCCTCAGCCCCAGCATTTT
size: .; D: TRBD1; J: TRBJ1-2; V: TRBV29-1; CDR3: CSYRGGGYTF; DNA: TGCAGCTACAGGGGAGGCGGCTACACCTTC
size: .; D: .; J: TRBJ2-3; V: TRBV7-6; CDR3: CACSLGPSTDTQYF; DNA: TGTGCCTGCAGCTTAGGGCCAAGCACAGATACGCAGTATTTT
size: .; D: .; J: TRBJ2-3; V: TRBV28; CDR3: CASSSPQGVADTQYF; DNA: TGTGCCAGCAGTTCCCCCCAGGGCGTGGCAGATACGCAGTATTTT
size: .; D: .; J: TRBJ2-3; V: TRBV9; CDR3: CASSLNPGKDTQYF; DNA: TGTGCCAGCAGCCTAAACCCCGGTAAAGATACGCAGTATTTT
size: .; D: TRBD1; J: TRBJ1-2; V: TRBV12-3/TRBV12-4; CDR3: CASSLLTGQINGYTF; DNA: TGTGCCAGCAGTCTTCTTACGGGACAGATTAATGGCTACACCTTC
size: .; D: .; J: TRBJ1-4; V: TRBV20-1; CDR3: CSARDFRRVEKLFF; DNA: TGCAGTGCTAGAGATTTTAGGAGGGTAGAAAAACTGTTTTTT
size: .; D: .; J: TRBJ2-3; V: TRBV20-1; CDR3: CSAILAKTREDTQYF; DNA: TGCAGTGCTATCCTTGCGAAGACCAGGGAGGATACGCAGTATTTT
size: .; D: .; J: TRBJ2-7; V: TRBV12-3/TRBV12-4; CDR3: CASRSVGGGIEQYF; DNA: TGTGCCAGCAGATCTGTTGGAGGGGGCATCGAGCAGTACTTC
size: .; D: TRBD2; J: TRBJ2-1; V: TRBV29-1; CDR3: CSVEASGRGGDEQFF; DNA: TGCAGCGTTGAGGCTAGCGGGAGGGGTGGGGATGAGCAGTTCTTC
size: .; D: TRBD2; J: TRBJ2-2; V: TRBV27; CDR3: CASSSAGENTGELFF; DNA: TGTGCCAGCAGTTCGGCGGGGGAGAACACCGGGGAGCTGTTTTTT
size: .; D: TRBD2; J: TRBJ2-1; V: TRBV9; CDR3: CACTRSGSTSYNEQFF; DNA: TGTGCCTGCACCCGGAGCGGGAGTACGTCCTACAATGAGCAGTTCTTC
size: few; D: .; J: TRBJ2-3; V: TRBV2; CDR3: CASSEATTRDTQYF; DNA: TGTGCCAGCAGTGAGGCCACAACGAGGGATACGCAGTATTTT
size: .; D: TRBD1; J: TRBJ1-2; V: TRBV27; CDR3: CASSIGTGGGYGYTF; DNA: TGTGCCAGCAGTATAGGGACAGGGGGCGGCTATGGCTACACCTTC
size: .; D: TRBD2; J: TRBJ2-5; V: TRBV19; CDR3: CASSMGGAQETQYF; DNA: TGTGCCAGTAGTATGGGAGGGGCCCAAGAGACCCAGTACTTC
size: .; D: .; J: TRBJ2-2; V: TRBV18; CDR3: CASSPRPNKRTGELFF; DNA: TGTGCCAGCTCACCGCGCCCTAATAAAAGGACCGGGGAGCTGTTTTTT
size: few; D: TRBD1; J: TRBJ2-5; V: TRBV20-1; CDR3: CSAQGQGETQYF; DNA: TGCAGTGCCCAGGGACAGGGTGAGACCCAGTACTTC
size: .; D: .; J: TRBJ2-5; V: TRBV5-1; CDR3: CASSLVFRGHEETQYF; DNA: TGCGCCAGCAGCTTGGTGTTTCGGGGGCATGAAGAGACCCAGTACTTC
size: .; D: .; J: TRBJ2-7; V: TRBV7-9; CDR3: CASSLVFRVKYEQYF; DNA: TGTGCCAGCAGCTTAGTCTTCCGGGTAAAGTACGAGCAGTACTTC
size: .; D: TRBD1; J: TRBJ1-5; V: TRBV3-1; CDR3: CASSPGQEEQPQHF; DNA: TGTGCCAGCAGCCCCGGACAGGAGGAACAGCCCCAGCATTTT
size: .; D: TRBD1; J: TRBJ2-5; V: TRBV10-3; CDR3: CAISQQGAQETQYF; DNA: TGTGCCATCAGTCAACAGGGGGCTCAAGAGACCCAGTACTTC
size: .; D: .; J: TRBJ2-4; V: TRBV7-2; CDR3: CASSLEGGAGVNIQYF; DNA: TGTGCCAGCAGCTTAGAGGGTGGGGCAGGGGTAAACATTCAGTACTTC
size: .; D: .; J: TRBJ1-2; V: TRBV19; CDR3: CASSIGKANYGYTF; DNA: TGTGCCAGTAGTATCGGCAAAGCTAACTATGGCTACACCTTC
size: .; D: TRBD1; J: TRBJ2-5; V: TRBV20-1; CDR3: CSAMGGQGIETQYF; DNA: TGCAGTGCTATGGGGGGACAGGGGATCGAGACCCAGTACTTC
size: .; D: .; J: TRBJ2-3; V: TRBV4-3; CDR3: CASSQGYGGSDTQYF; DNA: TGCGCCAGCAGCCAAGGCTACGGGGGTTCGGATACGCAGTATTTT
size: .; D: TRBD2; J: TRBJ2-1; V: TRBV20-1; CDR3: CSARASAGVRDNEQFF; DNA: TGCAGTGCTAGGGCATCGGCGGGAGTTAGGGACAATGAGCAGTTCTTC
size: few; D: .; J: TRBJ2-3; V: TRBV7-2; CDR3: CASSVAVGTDTQYF; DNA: TGTGCCAGCAGTGTAGCGGTGGGCACAGATACGCAGTATTTT
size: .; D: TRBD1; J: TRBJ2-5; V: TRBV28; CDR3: CASSPTGMNNEQYF; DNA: TGTGCCAGCAGTCCGACAGGGATGAACAATGAGCAGTACTTC
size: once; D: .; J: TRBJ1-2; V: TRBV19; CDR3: CVSSAGPYGYTF; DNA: TGTGTCAGTAGTGCGGGGCCCTATGGCTACACCTTC
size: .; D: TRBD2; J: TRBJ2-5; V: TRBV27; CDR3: CASSPGGLAGVLETQYF; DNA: TGTGCCAGCAGTCCCGGAGGACTAGCGGGAGTTCTGGAGACCCAGTACTTC
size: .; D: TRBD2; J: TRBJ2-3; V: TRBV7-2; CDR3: CATSAGVSSDTQYF; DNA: TGTGCCACATCTGCGGGAGTGAGTAGTGATACGCAGTATTTT
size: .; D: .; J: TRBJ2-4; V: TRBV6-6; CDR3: CASSPAGRAKNIQYF; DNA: TGTGCCAGCAGTCCCGCCGGCAGAGCCAAAAACATTCAGTACTTC
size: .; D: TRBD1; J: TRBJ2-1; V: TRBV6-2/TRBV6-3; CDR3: CASTITPRDRNEQFF; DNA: TGTGCCAGCACTATAACCCCCCGGGACAGGAATGAGCAGTTCTTC
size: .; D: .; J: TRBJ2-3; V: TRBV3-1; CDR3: CASSQGGEADTQYF; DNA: TGTGCCAGCAGCCAAGGTGGGGAGGCAGATACGCAGTATTTT
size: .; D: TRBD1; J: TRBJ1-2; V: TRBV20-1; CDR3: CSAREPGQGNYGYTF; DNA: TGCAGTGCTAGAGAACCGGGACAGGGCAACTATGGCTACACCTTC
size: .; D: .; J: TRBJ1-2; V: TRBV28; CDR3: CAASGRGRDYGYTF; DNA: TGTGCCGCCTCAGGGCGAGGAAGGGACTATGGCTACACCTTC
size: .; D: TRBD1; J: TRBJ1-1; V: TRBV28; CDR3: CASSSLGQGPMNTEAFF; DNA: TGTGCCAGCAGTTCCCTCGGACAGGGCCCTATGAACACTGAAGCTTTCTTT
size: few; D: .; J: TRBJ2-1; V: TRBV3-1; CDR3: CASSQHPQATYSYNEQFF; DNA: TGTGCCAGCAGTCAGCACCCACAGGCAACCTACTCCTACAATGAGCAGTTCTTC
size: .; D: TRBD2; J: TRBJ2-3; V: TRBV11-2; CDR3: CASTPWGLAETTDTQYF; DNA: TGTGCCAGCACCCCCTGGGGTCTAGCGGAAACCACAGATACGCAGTATTTT
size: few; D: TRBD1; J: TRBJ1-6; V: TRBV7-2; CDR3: CASSLWPQGFRSYNSPLHF; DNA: TGTGCCAGCAGCTTATGGCCACAGGGGTTTAGGTCCTATAATTCACCCCTCCACTTT